Listed below are T cell receptor beta chains from one sample, sequenced in a study of early T cells in non-severe SARS-CoV-2 infection. From the 5' RACE reads, TCRdb called clonotypes with MiXCR, one entry per CDR3 protein. This table holds approximately 70,000 distinct CDR3 sequences, around a tenth found once. The material sequenced was whole blood, taken at baseline. The receptors shown here come from an adult who was a healthcare worker with PCR-confirmed SARS-CoV-2 infection or an uninfected control (not recorded which). Both conserved end residues are part of each CDR3. Fields, in order: D gene, J gene, CDR3 length, V gene, clone size, CDR3 protein, CDR3 DNA. The D gene is left open where the match is weak. Where a row states a size, it is once, few, many or the class of an expanded clone; other rows omit it.

TRBD1 | TRBJ1-2 | 15 | TRBV6-5 | many | CASSYSSTGVHGYTF | TGTGCCAGCAGTTACTCGAGCACAGGGGTTCATGGCTACACCTTC
. | TRBJ2-1 | 15 | TRBV18 | many | CASSPENDGYNEQFF | TGTGCCAGCTCACCAGAAAACGACGGCTACAATGAGCAGTTCTTC
TRBD1 | TRBJ1-6 | 14 | TRBV7-9 | many | CASSPGTGGAPLHF | TGTGCCAGCAGCCCCGGGACAGGGGGCGCACCCCTCCACTTT
. | TRBJ1-6 | 16 | TRBV12-3/TRBV12-4 | few | CASSLRRGRYNSPLHF | TGTGCCAGCAGTTTACGGAGGGGGAGGTATAATTCACCCCTCCACTTT
. | TRBJ2-3 | 13 | TRBV7-3 | many | CASSLVVTDTQYF | TGTGCCAGCAGCTTAGTAGTTACAGATACGCAGTATTTT
. | TRBJ1-5 | 13 | TRBV2 | few | CASSVLRNQPQHF | TGTGCCAGCAGTGTTCTTCGCAATCAGCCCCAGCATTTT
TRBD1 | TRBJ2-7 | 15 | TRBV6-5 | . | CASSSNTGEIYEQYF | TGTGCCAGCAGTTCCAATACAGGGGAGATTTACGAGCAGTACTTC
TRBD2 | TRBJ2-3 | 16 | TRBV24-1 | few | CATSVASGRNTDTQYF | TGTGCCACCAGTGTCGCTAGCGGTAGGAACACAGATACGCAGTATTTT
. | TRBJ1-1 | 16 | TRBV6-2/TRBV6-3 | few | CASTPAGDLRTTEAFF | TGTGCCAGCACACCCGCCGGGGACCTACGAACCACTGAAGCTTTCTTT
TRBD2 | TRBJ2-2 | 14 | TRBV6-1 | many | CASDGLATTGELFF | TGTGCCAGCGACGGACTAGCTACTACCGGGGAGCTGTTTTTT
. | TRBJ2-4 | 16 | TRBV3-1 | . | CASSHSSTGNRNIQYF | TGTGCCAGCAGCCATTCCTCCACAGGGAATAGGAACATTCAGTACTTC
TRBD2 | TRBJ2-1 | 18 | TRBV6-5 | many | CASSYSGSGGAGYNEQFF | TGTGCCAGCAGTTACTCGGGTAGCGGGGGGGCAGGGTACAATGAGCAGTTCTTC
. | TRBJ1-2 | 14 | TRBV10-3 | few | CAIRAGEGAEGYTF | TGTGCCATCAGGGCCGGGGAGGGAGCAGAAGGCTACACCTTC
. | TRBJ1-5 | 14 | TRBV29-1 | . | CSVAAARSNQPQHF | TGCAGCGTTGCGGCGGCCAGGAGCAATCAGCCCCAGCATTTT
. | TRBJ2-3 | 15 | TRBV7-9 | few | CASSQGLGAGDTQYF | TGTGCCAGCTCCCAGGGACTGGGCGCAGGGGATACGCAGTATTTT
. | TRBJ2-3 | 12 | TRBV24-1 | many | CATSDFIDTQYF | TGTGCCACCAGTGATTTCATAGATACGCAGTATTTT
TRBD2 | TRBJ2-7 | 15 | TRBV20-1 | . | CSARLAGRSSYEQYF | TGCAGTGCTAGATTAGCGGGGAGAAGCTCCTACGAGCAGTACTTC
TRBD1 | TRBJ2-7 | 13 | TRBV25-1 | many | CATEGQGAYEQYF | TGTGCCACCGAGGGACAGGGGGCCTACGAGCAGTACTTC
. | TRBJ1-6 | 15 | TRBV27 | many | CASSLDRSYNSPLHF | TGTGCCAGCAGTTTGGACCGCTCCTATAATTCACCCCTCCACTTT
. | TRBJ1-6 | 14 | TRBV2 | once | CASKWGGRNSPLHF | TGTGCCAGCAAATGGGGAGGAAGAAATTCACCCCTCCACTTT
. | TRBJ2-1 | 12 | TRBV11-3 | many | CASSLVGDEQFF | TGTGCCAGCAGCTTAGTCGGAGATGAGCAGTTCTTC
. | TRBJ1-4 | 14 | TRBV6-5 | many | CASSLTSTNEKLFF | TGTGCCAGCAGTCTCACATCAACTAATGAAAAACTGTTTTTT
TRBD1 | TRBJ1-5 | 13 | TRBV6-5 | few | CASRLDRDQPQHF | TGTGCCAGCAGGCTAGACAGGGATCAGCCCCAGCATTTT
. | TRBJ1-5 | 15 | TRBV27 | . | CASSLSGMGNQPQHF | TGTGCCAGCAGTTTATCAGGAATGGGAAATCAGCCCCAGCATTTT
. | TRBJ2-1 | 13 | TRBV7-8 | few | CASSLGPYNEQFF | TGTGCCAGCAGCCTGGGGCCCTACAATGAGCAGTTCTTC
TRBD2 | TRBJ2-3 | 16 | TRBV20-1 | . | CSARDWGLAGVDTQYF | TGCAGTGCTAGAGATTGGGGACTAGCGGGGGTGGATACGCAGTATTTT
. | TRBJ2-7 | 15 | TRBV9 | . | CASSVGPLPADEQYF | TGTGCCAGCAGCGTAGGGCCCCTGCCGGCGGACGAGCAGTACTTC
. | TRBJ1-4 | 14 | TRBV12-3/TRBV12-4 | . | CASSKQPTNEKLFF | TGTGCCAGCAGTAAACAGCCAACTAATGAAAAACTGTTTTTT
TRBD1 | TRBJ1-4 | 15 | TRBV2 | few | CASSVTGQRGEKLFF | TGTGCCAGCAGTGTGACAGGGCAGAGGGGTGAAAAACTGTTTTTT
. | TRBJ2-1 | 15 | TRBV5-1 | few | CASSLVRGNNNEQFF | TGCGCCAGCAGCTTGGTTAGGGGTAACAACAATGAGCAGTTCTTC
TRBD2 | TRBJ2-5 | 15 | TRBV7-8 | . | CASSQSGGYQETQYF | TGTGCCAGCAGCCAAAGCGGGGGGTACCAAGAGACCCAGTACTTC
. | TRBJ2-7 | 15 | TRBV30 | few | CACTGARGTLYEQYF | TGTGCCTGTACGGGGGCCCGGGGAACCCTCTACGAGCAGTACTTC
TRBD1 | TRBJ2-6 | 16 | TRBV6-1 | few | CASSRQGVAGANVLTF | TGTGCCAGCAGCAGACAGGGGGTAGCTGGGGCCAACGTCCTGACTTTC
TRBD1 | TRBJ2-4 | 19 | TRBV7-8 | . | CASSLDGTGDIIAKNIQYF | TGTGCCAGCAGCTTAGACGGGACAGGGGACATTATAGCCAAAAACATTCAGTACTTC
. | TRBJ2-7 | 15 | TRBV10-2 | many | CASSDSEPPLGEQYF | TGCGCCAGCAGTGATAGCGAACCACCTCTAGGCGAGCAGTACTTC
. | TRBJ1-1 | 16 | TRBV7-2 | many | CASSREWSGGLTEAFF | TGTGCCAGCAGCCGAGAGTGGTCCGGGGGGCTCACTGAAGCTTTCTTT
. | TRBJ2-3 | 14 | TRBV7-6 | few | CASSPYPSTDTQYF | TGTGCCAGCAGCCCCTACCCCAGCACAGATACGCAGTATTTT
. | TRBJ2-5 | 15 | TRBV14 | . | CASSSGEGFQETQYF | TGTGCCAGCAGCAGCGGCGAAGGATTCCAAGAGACCCAGTACTTC
TRBD1 | TRBJ1-2 | 13 | TRBV12-3/TRBV12-4 | . | CASSFGTVYGYTF | TGTGCCAGCAGTTTCGGGACAGTCTATGGCTACACCTTC
TRBD1 | TRBJ2-5 | 12 | TRBV7-7 | many | CARGQGQETQYF | TGTGCCAGAGGACAGGGCCAAGAGACCCAGTACTTC
. | TRBJ1-2 | 16 | TRBV2 | . | CASTGSGVRPNYGCTF | TGTGCCAGCACGGGATCGGGGGTTCGTCCTAACTATGGCTGCACCTTC
. | TRBJ2-7 | 18 | TRBV4-1 | many | CASSQAQGVQGSAYEQYF | TGCGCCAGCAGCCAAGCGCAGGGAGTTCAGGGATCGGCGTACGAGCAGTACTTC
. | TRBJ2-7 | 12 | TRBV7-8 | . | CASSLDRDEQYF | TGTGCCAGCAGCTTAGACAGGGACGAGCAGTACTTC
. | TRBJ1-4 | 15 | TRBV27 | few | CASSTRQVRGEKLFF | TGTGCCAGCAGTACCCGACAGGTCCGGGGGGAAAAACTGTTTTTT
. | TRBJ1-1 | 14 | TRBV4-3 | many | CASSQDQRNTEAFF | TGCGCCAGCAGCCAAGATCAAAGAAACACTGAAGCTTTCTTT
. | TRBJ2-3 | 15 | TRBV6-1 | . | CASSERRATSDTQYF | TGTGCCAGCAGTGAGCGCAGGGCAACATCAGATACGCAGTATTTT
. | TRBJ2-2 | 14 | TRBV7-3 | few | CASREGRNTGELFF | TGTGCCAGCAGGGAGGGCAGGAACACCGGGGAGCTGTTTTTT
. | TRBJ1-1 | 13 | TRBV7-9 | few | CASSLEGRIEVFF | TGTGCCAGCAGCTTAGAAGGACGGATTGAAGTTTTCTTT
. | TRBJ1-6 | 14 | TRBV11-2 | . | CASSLTGYNSPLHF | TGTGCCAGCAGCTTGACAGGCTATAATTCACCCCTCCACTTT
. | TRBJ2-5 | 17 | TRBV4-3 | . | CASSQERGLGIAETQYF | TGCGCCAGCAGCCAAGAAAGAGGGCTTGGGATTGCAGAGACCCAGTACTTC
. | TRBJ2-6 | 15 | TRBV5-8 | . | CASSLLQGGANVLTF | TGTGCCAGCAGCTTGTTACAGGGCGGGGCCAACGTCCTGACTTTC
TRBD2 | TRBJ2-2 | 19 | TRBV5-1 | few | CASSPGRLAGGPGTGELFF | TGCGCCAGCAGCCCCGGACGGCTAGCGGGGGGGCCGGGCACCGGGGAGCTGTTTTTT
TRBD2 | TRBJ2-1 | 15 | TRBV10-3 | many | CATHTSGGTDNEQFF | TGTGCCACTCATACTAGCGGGGGGACCGACAATGAGCAGTTCTTC
TRBD1 | TRBJ2-7 | 15 | TRBV11-3 | few | CASSDRDREINEQYF | TGTGCCAGCAGCGACCGGGACAGGGAAATCAACGAGCAGTACTTC